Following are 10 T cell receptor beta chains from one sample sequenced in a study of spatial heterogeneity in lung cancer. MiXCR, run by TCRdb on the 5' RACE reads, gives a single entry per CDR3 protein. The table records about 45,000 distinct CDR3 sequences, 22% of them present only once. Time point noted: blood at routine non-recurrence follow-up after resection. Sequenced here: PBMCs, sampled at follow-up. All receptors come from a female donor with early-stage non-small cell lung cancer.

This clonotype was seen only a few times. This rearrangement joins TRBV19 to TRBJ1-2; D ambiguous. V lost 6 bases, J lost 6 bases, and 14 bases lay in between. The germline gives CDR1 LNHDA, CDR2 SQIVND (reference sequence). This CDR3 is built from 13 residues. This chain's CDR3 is CASSIGLGNGYTF. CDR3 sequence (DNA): TGTGCCAGTAGCATTGGTTTAGGAAATGGCTACACCTTC.

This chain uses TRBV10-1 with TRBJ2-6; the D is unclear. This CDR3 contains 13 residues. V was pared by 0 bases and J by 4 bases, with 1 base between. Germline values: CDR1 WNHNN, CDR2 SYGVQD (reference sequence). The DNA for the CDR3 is TGCGCCAGCAGTGAGTCCGGGGCCAACGTCCTGACTTTC. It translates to CASSESGANVLTF.

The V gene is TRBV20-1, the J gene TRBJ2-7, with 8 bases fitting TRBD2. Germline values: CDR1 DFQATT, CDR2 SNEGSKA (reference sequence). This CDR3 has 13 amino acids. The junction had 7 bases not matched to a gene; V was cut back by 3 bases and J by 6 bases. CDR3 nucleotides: TGCAGTGCTAGCGGGAGGGCAGTTGGCGAGCAGTACTTC. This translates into CSASGRAVGEQYF.

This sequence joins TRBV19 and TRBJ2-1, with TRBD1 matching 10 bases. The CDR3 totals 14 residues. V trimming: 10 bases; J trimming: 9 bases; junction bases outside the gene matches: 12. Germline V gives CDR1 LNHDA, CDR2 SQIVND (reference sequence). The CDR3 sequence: CATNPGTGEGEQFF. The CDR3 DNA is TGTGCCACCAATCCCGGGACAGGGGAGGGTGAGCAGTTCTTC.

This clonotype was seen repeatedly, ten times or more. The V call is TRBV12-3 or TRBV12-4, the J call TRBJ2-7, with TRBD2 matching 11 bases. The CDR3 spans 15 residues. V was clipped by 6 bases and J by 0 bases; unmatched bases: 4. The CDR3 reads CASSKGTSGSYEQYF. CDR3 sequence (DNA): TGTGCCAGCAGCAAGGGGACTAGCGGCTCCTACGAGCAGTACTTC.

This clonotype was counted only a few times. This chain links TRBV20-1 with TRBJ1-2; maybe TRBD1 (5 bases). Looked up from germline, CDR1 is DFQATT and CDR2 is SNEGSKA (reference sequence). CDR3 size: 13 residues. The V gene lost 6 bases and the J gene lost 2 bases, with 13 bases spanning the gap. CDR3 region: CSAPGIANYGYTF. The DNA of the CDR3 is TGCAGTGCCCCAGGGATAGCGAACTATGGCTACACCTTC.

CDR3 amino acids: CASRGQGSYNEQFF. In DNA form, the CDR3 reads TGTGCCAGCAGGGGACAGGGCTCCTACAATGAGCAGTTCTTC. This chain links TRBV2 with TRBJ2-1; 9 nucleotides match TRBD1. Germline V gene lookup returns CDR1 SNHLY and CDR2 FYNNEI. The CDR3 sequence is 14 residues long. V was clipped by 6 bases and J by 0 bases; unmatched bases: 0.

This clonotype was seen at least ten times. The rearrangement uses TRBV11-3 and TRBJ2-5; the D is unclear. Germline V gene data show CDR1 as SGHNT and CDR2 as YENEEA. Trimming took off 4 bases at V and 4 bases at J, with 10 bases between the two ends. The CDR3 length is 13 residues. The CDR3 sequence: CASSSSGGETQYF. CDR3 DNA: TGTGCCAGCAGCTCCTCAGGCGGAGAGACCCAGTACTTC.

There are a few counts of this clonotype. The CDR3: CASSLAGTSGGNNEQFF. CDR3 bases: TGTGCCAGCAGCTTAGCGGGTACAAGCGGGGGCAACAATGAGCAGTTCTTC. The chain joins TRBV7-6 to TRBJ2-1, with 8 bases that match TRBD2. Germline CDR1 and CDR2: SGHVS and FNYEAQ. CDR3 length equals 17 residues. V shed 0 bases, J shed 5 bases, and the junction held 9 bases outside the gene matches. Variable domain in full (rest from reference TRBV7-6 and TRBJ2-1): GAGVSQSPRYKVTKRGQDVALRCDPISGHVSLYWYRQALGQGPEFLTYFNYEAQQDKSGLPNDRFSAERPEGSISTLTIQRTEQRDSAMYRCASSLAGTSGGNNEQFFGPGTRLTVL.

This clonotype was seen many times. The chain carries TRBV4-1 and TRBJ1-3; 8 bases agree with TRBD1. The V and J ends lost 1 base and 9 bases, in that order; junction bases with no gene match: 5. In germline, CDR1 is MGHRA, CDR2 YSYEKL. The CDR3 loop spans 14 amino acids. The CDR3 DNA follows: TGCGCCAGCAGCCAAGGGAGGACAGGGTTCACCATATATTTT. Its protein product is CASSQGRTGFTIYF.